What follows are 24 T cell receptor beta chains derived from one specimen sequenced in a study of monozygotic twins with inflammatory bowel disease. TCRdb re-called the 5' RACE reads; every CDR3 protein appears as one record, without DNA. Recorded for this sample: about 330,000 distinct CDR3 sequences. The sequenced material came from blood. These TCRs come from a human donor with ulcerative colitis or Crohn's disease, or a healthy co-twin of an affected twin (not recorded which).

The J gene is TRBJ2-7, the V gene TRBV5-1. Germline V gene sequence: CDR1 SGHRS, CDR2 YFSETQ. CDR3 length equals 12 residues. The CDR3 reads CASSLGGKEQYF.

This chain uses TRBV5-1 with TRBJ1-1. The germline gives CDR1 SGHRS, CDR2 YFSETQ. There are 15 residues in the CDR3. The CDR3 sequence: CASSLVQPMNTEAFF.

The chain joins TRBV7-2 to TRBJ2-3; TCRdb indicates TRBD1, and absent DNA this call remains unverified. Germline V gives CDR1 SGHTA, CDR2 FQGNSA. CDR3 length: 15 residues. Here the CDR3 reads CASSLWTGGSDTQYF.

The chain carries TRBV29-1 and TRBJ2-1; TCRdb outputs TRBD2, but without DNA this stays unchecked. This CDR3 spans 13 amino acids. CDR1 and CDR2 from the germline V gene are SQVTM and ANQGSEA. The CDR3 region is CSVEKDGHNEQFF.

The V call is TRBV4-1, the J call TRBJ2-1; lacking DNA, the TRBD2 call made by TCRdb goes unchecked. Germline V gene sequence: CDR1 MGHRA, CDR2 YSYEKL. The CDR3 covers 15 residues. CDR3 loop: CASSQDRAGGGEQFF.

This CDR3 is CASSSAGQPTDTQYF. The chain uses TRBV5-1 and TRBJ2-3; the TCRdb D gene call, TRBD1, has no DNA to confirm it. Germline V gene data show CDR1 as SGHRS and CDR2 as YFSETQ. The CDR3 totals 15 residues.

The chain links TRBV7-3 to TRBJ2-5; with no DNA, the TCRdb D assignment of TRBD1 cannot be verified. The CDR3 has 15 residues. Germline assignment: CDR1 SGHTA and CDR2 FQGTGA. CDR3 in amino acids: CASSPRITGMETQYF.

The rearrangement uses TRBV27 and TRBJ2-7; there is no DNA to check the TCRdb D call of TRBD1. The CDR3 extends over 14 amino acids. The germline V gene has CDR1 MNHEY and CDR2 SMNVEV (reference sequence). The chain's CDR3 is CASSPRDISREQYF.

J is TRBJ1-1 and V is TRBV5-1; TCRdb's assignment of TRBD1 cannot be checked, as there is no DNA. CDR3 length equals 13 residues. Germline values: CDR1 SGHRS, CDR2 YFSETQ. The CDR3 region is CASSLGGTGGGDF.

The chain recombines TRBV5-1 with TRBJ2-1; there is no DNA to check the TCRdb D call of TRBD2. Germline CDR1 and CDR2: SGHRS and YFSETQ. This CDR3 has 16 residues. The CDR3 protein is CASSYGSAEGNNEQFF.

The rearrangement links TRBV29-1 to TRBJ2-7; absent DNA, TCRdb's TRBD1 call cannot be checked. The length of the CDR3 is 13 residues. Looked up from germline, CDR1 is SQVTM and CDR2 is ANQGSEA. CDR3 sequence reads: CSVDWTGNYEQYF.

The chain's CDR3 is CASSDSEGRKKLFF. The V and J genes are TRBV6-4 and TRBJ1-4; TCRdb calls TRBD1, which cannot be checked without DNA. Germline CDR1 is MRHNA and CDR2 is SNTAGT. This CDR3 region has 14 residues.

The chain has TRBV10-3 and TRBJ2-7; TCRdb's D call, TRBD2, is unchecked because there is no DNA. There are 14 residues in the CDR3. From germline, CDR1 is ENHRY and CDR2 SYGVKD. This chain's CDR3 is CAISVSGSAYEQYF.

The rearrangement links TRBV15 to TRBJ1-4; TCRdb picks TRBD1, but there is no DNA to check that call. The germline gives CDR1 LNHNV, CDR2 YYDKDF (reference sequence). The CDR3 covers 14 residues. The CDR3 region is CATSTRGVGEKLFF.

V usage is TRBV9 and J usage is TRBJ2-2; TCRdb designates TRBD1, a call that cannot be tested without DNA. Germline CDR1 reads SGDLS; CDR2 reads YYNGEE. There are 16 residues in the CDR3. CDR3 residues: CASSVSGTVNTGELFF.

The V gene is TRBV28, the J gene TRBJ2-2; the TCRdb D gene call, TRBD1, has no DNA to confirm it. Germline-derived CDR1 and CDR2 are MDHEN and SYDVKM. There are 15 residues in the CDR3. The CDR3 sequence is CASTAGQQNTGELFF.

The chain recombines TRBV7-9 with TRBJ2-1; the D call of TRBD1 rests on TCRdb alone, since no DNA is present to check it. The CDR3 contains 16 residues. Per the germline V gene, CDR1 is SEHNR and CDR2 is FQNEAQ (reference sequence). The CDR3 loop reads CASSFVTGSSYNEQFF.

The gene calls are TRBV18 and TRBJ1-1. This CDR3 is built from 12 residues. Germline V gene data show CDR1 as KGHSH and CDR2 as LQKENI. The CDR3 is CASSPTATEAFF.

V is TRBV18 and J is TRBJ2-7; the TCRdb D gene call, TRBD2, has no DNA to confirm it. This CDR3 region has 16 residues. CDR1 and CDR2 (germline): KGHSH, LQKENI. The CDR3 sequence is CASSPPNPAGVYGQYF.

CDR3 loop: CSAPRGSGELFF. J is TRBJ2-2 and V is TRBV20-1; there is no DNA to check the TCRdb D call of TRBD1. This CDR3 region has 12 residues. Germline V CDR1 and CDR2: DFQATT, SNEGSKA (reference sequence).

V and J are TRBV5-1 and TRBJ2-7. The CDR3 is 14 amino acids. Germline V gives CDR1 SGHRS, CDR2 YFSETQ. CDR3: CASSFQEGPYEQYF.

V and J are TRBV6-2 or TRBV6-3 and TRBJ2-1; no DNA is available, so the TRBD2 call from TCRdb remains unchecked. The CDR3 runs to 16 residues. The V gene's germline CDR1 is MNHEY and CDR2 SVGEGT. CDR3 in amino acids: CASGSGRAASRNEQFF.

The rearrangement uses TRBV5-1 and TRBJ1-1; TCRdb's assignment of TRBD1 cannot be checked, as there is no DNA. The CDR3 spans 13 residues. From germline, CDR1 is SGHRS and CDR2 YFSETQ. CDR3 protein: CASSSTGGLRSFF. Drawing the rest from reference TRBV5-1 and TRBJ1-1, the complete variable domain is KAGVTQTPRYLIKTRGQQVTLSCSPISGHRSVSWYQQTPGQGLQFLFEYFSETQRNKGNFPGRFSGRQFSNSRSEMNVSTLELGDSALYLCASSSTGGLRSFFGQGTRLTVV.

The chain links TRBV29-1 to TRBJ2-7; without DNA, the TCRdb call of TRBD1 cannot be checked. CDR1 is SQVTM, CDR2 ANQGSEA, per germline. The CDR3 totals 13 residues. CDR3: CSVGTGEQYEQYF.